The rows below give T cell receptor beta chains drawn from one sample of a study of a mutant IDH1 vaccine in newly diagnosed glioma. Profiling relied on immunoSEQ multiplex PCR, and the TCRdb table lists in-frame clones only, not all of them. The sample yields around 40,000 clones, roughly four fifths seen once. Antigens of these TCRs are unknown. Source: PBMCs, taken from a glioma patient whose treatment included an IDH1 peptide vaccine. These receptor sequences come from a man aged 45-65 years with glioma. Both conserved end residues are part of each CDR3. Fields, in order: CDR3 DNA, CDR3 protein, V gene, J gene, clone size, D gene. The D gene is left open where the match is weak. The size field is filled for only some rows; it gives once, few, many or a size class.

CDR3 DNA: TGTGCCATCAGTCCGGGACAGCTGAACACTGAAGCTTTCTTT
CDR3 protein: CAISPGQLNTEAFF
V gene: TRBV10-3
J gene: TRBJ1-1
clone size: NA
D gene: TRBD1

CDR3 DNA: TGTGCCAGCAGCCACGTTGGGGCCAACGTCCTGACTTTC
CDR3 protein: CASSHVGANVLTF
V gene: TRBV7-9
J gene: TRBJ2-6
clone size: once
D gene: NA

CDR3 DNA: TGCGCCAGCAGCAAAGAACGGGACAGTAACAATGAGCAGTTCTTC
CDR3 protein: CASSKERDSNNEQFF
V gene: TRBV4-1
J gene: TRBJ2-1
clone size: NA
D gene: TRBD1

CDR3 DNA: TGTGCCTGCCCGAGGACAGGGAGCTCCTACGAGCAGTACTTC
CDR3 protein: CACPRTGSSYEQYF
V gene: TRBV30
J gene: TRBJ2-7
clone size: NA
D gene: TRBD1

CDR3 DNA: TGCGCCAGCAGCTATGACAGCTACGAGCAGTACTTC
CDR3 protein: CASSYDSYEQYF
V gene: TRBV5-1
J gene: TRBJ2-7
clone size: NA
D gene: NA

CDR3 DNA: TGTGCCAGCAGTTACTCGGGGACGGCCTATGGCTACACCTTC
CDR3 protein: CASSYSGTAYGYTF
V gene: TRBV6-5
J gene: TRBJ1-2
clone size: NA
D gene: NA

CDR3 DNA: TGTGCCAGCAGCTTGACAGGGGGCTTGGACGAGCAGTACTTC
CDR3 protein: CASSLTGGLDEQYF
V gene: TRBV7-2
J gene: TRBJ2-7
clone size: NA
D gene: TRBD1

CDR3 DNA: TGTGCCAGAAGCGAGGGACAGGGCCACGCAGGGACCCAGTACTTC
CDR3 protein: CARSEGQGHAGTQYF
V gene: TRBV5-3
J gene: TRBJ2-5
clone size: NA
D gene: TRBD1

CDR3 DNA: TGTGCCAGCAGTCCGGGACAGGGCAAGGGGACAGGGTTCTTC
CDR3 protein: CASSPGQGKGTGFF
V gene: TRBV7-2
J gene: TRBJ2-1
clone size: once
D gene: TRBD1

CDR3 DNA: TGTGCCAGCAGCCCCCAAGAGGCCGATACGCAGTATTTT
CDR3 protein: CASSPQEADTQYF
V gene: TRBV7-3
J gene: TRBJ2-3
clone size: NA
D gene: NA

CDR3 DNA: TGTGCCAGCAGTGAACCAAGGGGGGGCTACGGAAACACCATATATTTT
CDR3 protein: CASSEPRGGYGNTIYF
V gene: TRBV25-1
J gene: TRBJ1-3
clone size: NA
D gene: NA

CDR3 DNA: TGCAGCGGGACGGACCAGGGCTGGGATACGCAGTATTTT
CDR3 protein: CSGTDQGWDTQYF
V gene: TRBV29-1
J gene: TRBJ2-3
clone size: NA
D gene: NA

CDR3 DNA: TGTGCCAGCAGCATTCTCGGGAAGGCTCTGAGAGGGACCATATATTTT
CDR3 protein: CASSILGKALRGTIYF
V gene: TRBV21-1
J gene: TRBJ1-3
clone size: NA
D gene: NA

CDR3 DNA: TGTGCCAGCAGTTTCCGGTGGGCTGGATACGAGCAGTACTTC
CDR3 protein: CASSFRWAGYEQYF
V gene: TRBV6-5
J gene: TRBJ2-7
clone size: once
D gene: NA

CDR3 DNA: TGCGCCAGCACCCCGGGAGGGGTGAACACTGAAGCTTTCTTT
CDR3 protein: CASTPGGVNTEAFF
V gene: TRBV5-1
J gene: TRBJ1-1
clone size: NA
D gene: NA

CDR3 DNA: TGTGCCAGCAGCTCACAGGAGAGCACAGATACGCAGTATTTT
CDR3 protein: CASSSQESTDTQYF
V gene: TRBV7-6
J gene: TRBJ2-3
clone size: NA
D gene: NA